The 14 T cell receptor beta chains given below trace back to one sample, sequenced in a study of CD8 T cells in Susac syndrome. RNA in amounts of roughly 0.45 to 1 ug was reverse transcribed with random hexamers. TCRdb reanalysed the immunoSEQ multiplex PCR reads using MiXCR and keeps one entry per CDR3 protein. Of some 90,000 distinct CDR3 sequences listed, 90% to 95% are singletons. The sequenced sample consisted of CD8+ T cells from PBMCs. The receptors stem from a human donor in good health.

The chain uses TRBV7-9 and TRBJ2-3; 7 positions agree with TRBD1. Germline-derived CDR1 and CDR2 are SEHNR and FQNEAQ (reference sequence). This CDR3 spans 15 amino acids. Trimming at V came to 8 bases and at J to 0 bases, leaving 8 bases not matched to a gene. CDR3 amino acids: CASPPGQPSTDTQYF. DNA of the CDR3: TGTGCCAGCCCACCGGGACAGCCGAGCACAGATACGCAGTATTTT.

This clonotype appeared once. The chain uses TRBV29-1 and TRBJ1-4; 7 bases agree with TRBD1. Germline values: CDR1 SQVTM, CDR2 ANQGSEA. This CDR3 has 12 residues. The V and J ends lost 7 bases and 3 bases, in that order; junction bases with no gene match: 2. CDR3 nucleotide sequence: TGCAGCGCGGGACAGCCTAATGAAAAACTGTTTTTT. Its protein product is CSAGQPNEKLFF.

The chain couples TRBV20-1 to TRBJ1-2; D is possibly TRBD1 (6 bases). There are 15 residues in the CDR3. Germline values: CDR1 DFQATT, CDR2 SNEGSKA (reference sequence). Trimming stripped 0 bases from V and 2 bases from J, with 13 bases between. The CDR3 region has the DNA TGCAGTGCTAGAGATCACAGGGCCTCAAACTATGGCTACACCTTC. Its protein is CSARDHRASNYGYTF.

The chain combines TRBV27 with TRBJ1-2; 10 positions agree with TRBD1. This CDR3 has 16 residues. Germline V gene lookup returns CDR1 MNHEY and CDR2 SMNVEV (reference sequence). The V gene end was trimmed by 5 bases and the J gene end by 4 bases; junction bases not matched to a gene: 10. The CDR3 coding sequence is TGTGCCAGCAGTCCCATCGGGGGACAGGGGTCCTATGGCTACACCTTC. This codes for CASSPIGGQGSYGYTF.

The V call is TRBV10-3, the J call TRBJ1-1; D not resolved. The V end was cut by 0 bases, the J end by 4 bases, with 9 bases between. This CDR3 has 14 residues. The V gene's germline CDR1 is ENHRY and CDR2 SYGVKD. As DNA, the CDR3 is TGTGCCATCAGTGAGTCCCCGGAGATCACTGAAGCTTTCTTT. It is translated as CAISESPEITEAFF.

The V gene is TRBV10-3, the J gene TRBJ1-1; unclear D gene. Trimming stripped 2 bases from V and 10 bases from J, with 2 bases between. The CDR3 has 9 amino acids. The germline CDR1 and CDR2 sequences are ENHRY and SYGVKD. The CDR3 DNA sequence: TGTGCCATCAGTGAGGGAGCTTTCTTT. It translates to CAISEGAFF.

In its sample, this clonotype was seen once. The rearrangement uses TRBV5-1 and TRBJ2-7; 7 bases align to TRBD1. The ends lost 2 bases at V and 4 bases at J; junction bases unmatched: 3. Germline values: CDR1 SGHRS, CDR2 YFSETQ. The CDR3 is made up of 13 amino acids. CDR3 loop: CASSFGTEYEQYF. CDR3 coding DNA: TGCGCCAGCAGCTTCGGGACAGAATACGAGCAGTACTTC.

V usage is TRBV6-5 and J usage is TRBJ2-3; TRBD1 is a possible D gene (6 bases). The CDR3 consists of 13 residues. V dropped 7 bases and J dropped 6 bases, with 14 bases sitting between them. Germline assignment: CDR1 MNHEY and CDR2 SVGAGI. CDR3 region: CASTGGRGDTQYF. The CDR3 coding sequence is TGTGCCAGCACTGGGGGCCGCGGGGATACGCAGTATTTT.

This rearrangement joins TRBV3-1 to TRBJ2-1; a weak D match, TRBD2 (6 bases). The germline CDR1 and CDR2 sequences are LGHDT and YNNKEL (reference sequence). The CDR3 loop spans 11 amino acids. Trimming stripped 10 bases from V and 11 bases from J, with 15 bases between. The CDR3, as DNA: TGTGCCATCACAGGAGCGGGTAAGCAGTTCTTC. This gives the protein CAITGAGKQFF.

The chain is built from TRBV20-1 and TRBJ2-5, with 9 positions matching TRBD1. Looked up from germline, CDR1 is DFQATT and CDR2 is SNEGSKA (reference sequence). The CDR3 length is 11 residues. The CDR3 loop reads CCLGQGQTQYF. The CDR3, as DNA: TGCTGCTTGGGACAGGGCCAGACCCAGTACTTC.

This rearrangement joins TRBV4-2 to TRBJ2-7; 9 bases fit TRBD2. The germline CDR1 and CDR2 sequences are LGHNA and YNFKEQ. This CDR3 has 18 amino acids. V lost 0 bases and J lost 7; bases outside the gene matches: 16. The CDR3 here is CASSQDQAGLAGHWEQYF. CDR3 nucleotide sequence: TGTGCCAGCAGCCAAGATCAGGCAGGTCTAGCGGGGCACTGGGAGCAGTACTTC.

This chain joins TRBV2 and TRBJ2-1, with TRBD2 identical over 15 bases. In germline, CDR1 is SNHLY, CDR2 FYNNEI. This CDR3 region has 14 residues. The trim removed 9 bases at V and 8 bases at J, leaving 5 bases unmatched. CDR3 sequence (DNA): TGTGCCAGAGGGACTAGCGGGGGGTTGTATGAGCAGTTCTTC. Amino acid sequence: CARGTSGGLYEQFF. Full variable domain (outside the CDR3, taken from reference TRBV2 and TRBJ2-1): EPEVTQTPSHQVTQMGQEVILRCVPISNHLYFYWYRQILGQKVEFLVSFYNNEISEKSEIFDDQFSVERPDGSNFTLKIRSTKLEDSAMYFCARGTSGGLYEQFFGPGTRLTVL.

The V gene is TRBV5-1, the J gene TRBJ2-2, with D perhaps matching TRBD1 (6 bases). Germline CDR1 reads SGHRS; CDR2 reads YFSETQ. V dropped 3 bases and J dropped 2 bases, with 11 bases sitting between them. The CDR3 runs 15 residues. CDR3 nucleotide sequence: TGCGCCAGCAGCTCACAGGGTCTAAACACCGGGGAGCTGTTTTTT. Amino acid sequence: CASSSQGLNTGELFF.

The chain couples TRBV13 to TRBJ2-3, with 8 bases that match TRBD2. From germline, CDR1 is PRHDT and CDR2 FYEKMQ (reference sequence). J gave up 11 bases and V 5 bases, and 9 bases lay outside the gene matches. The CDR3 runs to 13 residues. The CDR3 reads CASSPGGGQEQYF. The DNA for the CDR3 is TGTGCCAGCAGCCCCGGCGGGGGGCAGGAGCAGTATTTT.